Given below is one T cell receptor beta chain in context. Its target is unknown. This sample stems from a study of naive and memory T cell subsets. The study's findings and limits: Naive and memory repertoire findings lacked a ground truth for validation.

V lost 7 bases and J 6 bases, leaving 7 bases between the germline ends. The germline gives CDR1 SGDLS, CDR2 YYNGEE. CDR3 length: 11 residues. Both TRBC1 and TRBC2 were covered by a beta constant-region primer of two equimolar oligonucleotides. Nested alpha and beta constant-region primers with the SP2 primer drove four PCR rounds on ligated cDNA. TCRdb reprocessed the UMI-ligation and nested PCR reads with MiXCR, giving one entry per CDR3 protein. The table lists over 100,000 distinct CDR3 sequences, 30% to 45% of them singletons. The sample taken for sequencing was central memory CD4+ T cells from blood. The V call is TRBV9, the J call TRBJ2-2; D unclear. This TCR was recovered from a human donor in good health. The CDR3 reads CASESPGELFF. Written as DNA, the CDR3 is TGTGCCAGCGAGAGTCCCGGGGAGCTGTTTTTT.